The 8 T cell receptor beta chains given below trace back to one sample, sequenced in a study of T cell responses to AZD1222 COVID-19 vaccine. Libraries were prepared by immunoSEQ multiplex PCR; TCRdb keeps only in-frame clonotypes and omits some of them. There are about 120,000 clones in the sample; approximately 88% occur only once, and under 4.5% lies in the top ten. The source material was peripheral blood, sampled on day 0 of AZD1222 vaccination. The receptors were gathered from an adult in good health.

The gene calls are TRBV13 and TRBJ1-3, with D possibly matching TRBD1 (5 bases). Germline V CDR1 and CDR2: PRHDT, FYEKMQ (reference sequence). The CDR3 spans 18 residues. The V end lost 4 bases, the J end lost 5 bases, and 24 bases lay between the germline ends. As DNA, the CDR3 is TGTGCCAGCAGCTCGACCGAACCAGAGGGGAAGTTTAGAAACACCATATATTTT. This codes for CASSSTEPEGKFRNTIYF.

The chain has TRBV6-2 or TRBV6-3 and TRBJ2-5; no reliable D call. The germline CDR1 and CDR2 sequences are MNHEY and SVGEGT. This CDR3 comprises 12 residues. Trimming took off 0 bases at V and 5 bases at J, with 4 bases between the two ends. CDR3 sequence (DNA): TGTGCCAGCAGTTACTCTGAGGAGACCCAGTACTTC. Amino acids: CASSYSEETQYF.

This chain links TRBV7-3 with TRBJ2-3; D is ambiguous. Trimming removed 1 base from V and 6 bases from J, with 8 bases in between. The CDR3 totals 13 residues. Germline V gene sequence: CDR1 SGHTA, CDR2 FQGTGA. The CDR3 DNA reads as TGTGCCAGCAGCTTAATCCCCGGGGATACGCAGTATTTT. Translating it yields CASSLIPGDTQYF.

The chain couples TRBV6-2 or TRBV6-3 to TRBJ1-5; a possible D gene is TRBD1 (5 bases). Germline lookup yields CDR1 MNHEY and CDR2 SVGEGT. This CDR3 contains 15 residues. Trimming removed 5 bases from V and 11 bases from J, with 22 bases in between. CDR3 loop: CASSTGTLGGSAQHF. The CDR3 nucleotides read TGTGCCAGCAGTACGGGGACCTTGGGAGGCTCAGCCCAGCATTTT.

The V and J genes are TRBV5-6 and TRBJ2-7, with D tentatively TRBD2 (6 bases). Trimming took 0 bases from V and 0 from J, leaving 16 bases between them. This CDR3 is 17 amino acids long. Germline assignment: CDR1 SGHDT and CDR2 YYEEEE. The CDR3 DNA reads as TGTGCCAGCAGCTTGGCCAATCGCGGGACCTACTCCTACGAGCAGTACTTC. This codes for CASSLANRGTYSYEQYF.

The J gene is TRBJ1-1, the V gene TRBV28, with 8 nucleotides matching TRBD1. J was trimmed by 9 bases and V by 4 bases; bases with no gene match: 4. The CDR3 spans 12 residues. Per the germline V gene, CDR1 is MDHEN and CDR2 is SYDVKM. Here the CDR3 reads CASSSDRVKAFF. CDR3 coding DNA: TGTGCCAGCAGTTCGGACAGGGTTAAAGCTTTCTTT.

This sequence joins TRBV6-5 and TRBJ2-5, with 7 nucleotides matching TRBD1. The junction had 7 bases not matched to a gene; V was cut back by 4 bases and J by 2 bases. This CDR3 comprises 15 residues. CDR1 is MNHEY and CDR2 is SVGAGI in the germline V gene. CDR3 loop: CASSLYQGVQETQYF. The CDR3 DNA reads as TGTGCCAGCAGTTTGTACCAGGGGGTTCAAGAGACCCAGTACTTC.

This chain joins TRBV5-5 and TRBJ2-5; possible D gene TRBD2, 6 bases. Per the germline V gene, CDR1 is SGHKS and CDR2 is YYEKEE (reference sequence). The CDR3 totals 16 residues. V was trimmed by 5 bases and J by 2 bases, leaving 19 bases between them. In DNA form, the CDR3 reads TGTGCCAGCAGGATCAGGGAGGCGCGAGGACAAGAGACCCAGTACTTC. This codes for CASRIREARGQETQYF.